Shown below are 27 T cell receptor beta chains from a single sample sequenced in a study of a mutant IDH1 vaccine in newly diagnosed glioma. Repertoires were generated with immunoSEQ multiplex PCR, while TCRdb's copy carries only in-frame clones and drops some. The data show roughly 51,000 clones, with 82% seen just once and 3% to 3.5% held by the top ten. The time point was: week 5, during vaccination. Vaccinated patients received 300 ug of mutant IDH1 20-mer peptide per dose, with topical imiquimod. These receptors are not linked to any known antigen. This specimen consisted of PBMCs, obtained from a glioma patient whose treatment included an IDH1 peptide vaccine. The receptors come from a woman aged 18-29 years with glioma. Some clones in this sample may be carry-over from other donors' samples.

The rearrangement joins TRBV21-1 to TRBJ1-5. TRBV21-1 is given as a pseudogene. The length of the CDR3 is 19 residues. The CDR3 sequence: CASSKRAATSTYSNQPQHF. The CDR3, as DNA: TGTGCCAGCAGCAAACGGGCAGCGACCAGCACATATAGCAATCAGCCCCAGCATTTT.

As to this clone: A read error may account for a junction end that differs from germline. As DNA, the CDR3 is TGTGCCAGTTGGACAGGGGTAGGAGGAAGCACCATATATTTT. Amino acid sequence: CASWTGVGGSTIYF. The chain uses TRBV30 and TRBJ1-3; TRBD1 matches 9 bases. This CDR3 comprises 14 residues. Per germline, CDR1 GTSNPN and CDR2 SVGIG (reference sequence).

Here the CDR3 DNA reads TGTGCCAGCAGCCTTACTAGGTTATACGAGCAGTACTTC. Amino acid sequence: CASSLTRLYEQYF. This chain links TRBV7-2 with TRBJ2-7; weak D call: TRBD2 (5 bases). The V gene's germline CDR1 is SGHTA and CDR2 FQGNSA. V lost 5 bases and J 4 bases, leaving 12 bases between the germline ends. This CDR3 region has 13 residues.

The chain has TRBV19 and TRBJ2-1, with unresolved D. This CDR3 spans 13 amino acids. V gave up 1 base and J gave up 12 bases, with 13 bases separating them. Germline CDR1 reads LNHDA; CDR2 reads SQIVND (reference sequence). The CDR3 here is CASSIAVPDWQFF. The CDR3 DNA reads TGTGCCAGTAGTATAGCGGTCCCCGACTGGCAGTTCTTC. Variable domain in full (rest from reference TRBV19 and TRBJ2-1): DGGITQSPKYLFRKEGQNVTLSCEQNLNHDAMYWYRQDPGQGLRLIYYSQIVNDFQKGDIAEGYSVSREKKESFPLTVTSAQKNPTAFYLCASSIAVPDWQFFGPGTRLTVL.

This chain connects TRBV30 to TRBJ1-1; D is unresolved. The germline CDR1 and CDR2 sequences are GTSNPN and SVGIG (reference sequence). V lost 2 bases and J lost 2, with 12 bases in between. There are 14 residues in the CDR3. In nucleotides, the CDR3 is TGTGCCTGGAGTAGGGTTAGGGATAACACTGAAGCTTTCTTT. Its translation: CAWSRVRDNTEAFF.

The chain uses TRBV6-5 and TRBJ2-2; 7 bases map to TRBD2. The CDR3 consists of 14 residues. CDR1 and CDR2 (germline): MNHEY, SVGAGI. The junction had 7 bases not matched to a gene; V was cut back by 6 bases and J by 6 bases. DNA of the CDR3: TGTGCCAGCAGCGCTAGCGGTATCGCCGGGGAGCTGTTTTTT. Amino acid sequence: CASSASGIAGELFF.

The genes are TRBV9 and TRBJ2-5, with D unclear. The CDR3 loop spans 15 amino acids. Germline V gene sequence: CDR1 SGDLS, CDR2 YYNGEE. Between the trimmed V and J ends, which lost 0 bases and 1 base, there was a span of 10 bases. The CDR3 sequence: CASSVAQRPQETQYF. The CDR3 nucleotides read TGTGCCAGCAGCGTAGCTCAGCGCCCCCAAGAGACCCAGTACTTC.

The chain carries TRBV5-6 and TRBJ1-6, with D hard to call. Trimming stripped 0 bases from V and 0 bases from J, with 4 bases between. This CDR3 is built from 15 residues. Germline V gives CDR1 SGHDT, CDR2 YYEEEE. As DNA, the CDR3 is TGTGCCAGCAGCTTGGACAGCTCCTATAATTCACCCCTCCACTTT. Its protein product is CASSLDSSYNSPLHF.

The chain carries TRBV2 and TRBJ2-7; weak D call: TRBD2 (5 bases). V lost 1 base and J lost 6, with 16 bases in between. The germline V gene has CDR1 SNHLY and CDR2 FYNNEI. This CDR3 spans 15 amino acids. The CDR3 protein is CASSEEGLAVAEQYF. In DNA form, the CDR3 reads TGTGCCAGCAGTGAAGAAGGACTGGCAGTGGCCGAGCAGTACTTC.

The V and J genes are TRBV2 and TRBJ2-1, with 10 positions matching TRBD2. The CDR3 totals 15 residues. After removal of 8 bases from V and 5 bases from J, the junction contained 9 bases not matched to a gene. The germline V gene has CDR1 SNHLY and CDR2 FYNNEI. CDR3 protein: CASSLRGLANNEQFF. CDR3 DNA sequence: TGTGCCAGCTCACTCCGGGGACTAGCGAACAATGAGCAGTTCTTC.

V and J are TRBV25-1 and TRBJ2-5; perhaps D is TRBD1 or TRBD2 (5 bases each). CDR1 and CDR2 from the germline V gene are MGHDK and SYGVNS. The CDR3 sequence is 16 residues long. The ends were cut back, 3 bases at V and 2 bases at J, with 16 bases in the middle. In DNA form, the CDR3 reads TGTGCCAGCAGTGACCCTGTCCGGGACGTACAAGAGACCCAGTACTTC. Amino acid sequence: CASSDPVRDVQETQYF.

The V call is TRBV2, the J call TRBJ1-1; D uncertain. Germline-derived CDR1 and CDR2 are SNHLY and FYNNEI. The CDR3 covers 15 residues. The V end was cut by 0 bases, the J end by 0 bases, with 8 bases between. The CDR3: CASSEAGRMNTEAFF. As DNA, the CDR3 is TGTGCCAGCAGTGAAGCAGGGCGGATGAACACTGAAGCTTTCTTT. Based on the CDR3 plus reference TRBV2 and TRBJ1-1, the full variable domain is EPEVTQTPSHQVTQMGQEVILRCVPISNHLYFYWYRQILGQKVEFLVSFYNNEISEKSEIFDDQFSVERPDGSNFTLKIRSTKLEDSAMYFCASSEAGRMNTEAFFGQGTRLTVV.

The chain recombines TRBV5-1 with TRBJ2-7; D gene unclear. The germline V gene has CDR1 SGHRS and CDR2 YFSETQ. The CDR3 sequence is 13 residues long. Trimming took off 0 bases at V and 4 bases at J, with 8 bases between the two ends. DNA of the CDR3: TGCGCCAGCAGCTTGGAACTACGATACGAGCAGTACTTC. Encoded protein: CASSLELRYEQYF. Drawing the rest from reference TRBV5-1 and TRBJ2-7, the complete variable domain is KAGVTQTPRYLIKTRGQQVTLSCSPISGHRSVSWYQQTPGQGLQFLFEYFSETQRNKGNFPGRFSGRQFSNSRSEMNVSTLELGDSALYLCASSLELRYEQYFGPGTRLTVT.

The chain combines TRBV7-2 with TRBJ2-1, with 8 nucleotides matching TRBD1. V dropped 5 bases and J dropped 4; count of bases not matched to a gene: 7. The CDR3 covers 15 residues. Germline CDR1 and CDR2: SGHTA and FQGNSA. This CDR3 reads CASSPQGQAYNEQFF. CDR3 DNA: TGTGCCAGCAGCCCACAGGGACAGGCTTACAATGAGCAGTTCTTC. Full variable domain (remainder filled in from reference TRBV7-2 and TRBJ2-1): GAGVSQSPSNKVTEKGKDVELRCDPISGHTALYWYRQSLGQGLEFLIYFQGNSAPDKSGLPSDRFSAERTGGSVSTLTIQRTQQEDSAVYLCASSPQGQAYNEQFFGPGTRLTVL.

The chain joins TRBV19 to TRBJ2-5; 8 positions match TRBD1. Looked up from germline, CDR1 is LNHDA and CDR2 is SQIVND (reference sequence). Losses at the gene ends were 1 base for V and 4 bases for J; bases not matched to a gene: 2. The CDR3 contains 14 residues. The CDR3 DNA reads TGTGCCAGTAGTATAGGACAGGGGCTAGAGACCCAGTACTTC. Its protein is CASSIGQGLETQYF.

J is TRBJ1-1 and V is TRBV6-5; 8 positions agree with TRBD1. Per the germline V gene, CDR1 is MNHEY and CDR2 is SVGAGI. This CDR3 is built from 15 residues. V gave up 8 bases and J gave up 2 bases; unmatched junction bases: 10. Here the CDR3 DNA reads TGTGCCAGCTCCCTACTCCCAGGGGGCAACACTGAAGCTTTCTTT. Residues: CASSLLPGGNTEAFF.

This clone showed up just a few times. V and J are TRBV7-6 and TRBJ2-2; 10 nucleotides line up with TRBD2. V lost 5 bases and J lost 3; bases outside the gene matches: 9. The CDR3 is 17 residues long. Germline V gives CDR1 SGHVS, CDR2 FNYEAQ. The CDR3 sequence is CASSPKPSGGYTGELFF. CDR3 nucleotides: TGTGCCAGCAGCCCGAAACCTAGCGGGGGCTACACCGGGGAGCTGTTTTTT. Full variable domain (rest looked up from reference TRBV7-6 and TRBJ2-2): GAGVSQSPRYKVTKRGQDVALRCDPISGHVSLYWYRQALGQGPEFLTYFNYEAQQDKSGLPNDRFSAERPEGSISTLTIQRTEQRDSAMYRCASSPKPSGGYTGELFFGEGSRLTVL.

This clone showed up just a few times. The chain couples TRBV19 to TRBJ1-5; no definite D call. This CDR3 is 13 amino acids long. Germline assignment: CDR1 LNHDA and CDR2 SQIVND (reference sequence). Trimming left V 1 base short and J 4 bases short, with 5 bases between. The CDR3 protein is CASSIVENQPQHF. The CDR3 DNA is TGTGCCAGTAGTATAGTCGAGAATCAGCCCCAGCATTTT. Full variable domain (outside the CDR3, taken from reference TRBV19 and TRBJ1-5): DGGITQSPKYLFRKEGQNVTLSCEQNLNHDAMYWYRQDPGQGLRLIYYSQIVNDFQKGDIAEGYSVSREKKESFPLTVTSAQKNPTAFYLCASSIVENQPQHFGDGTRLSIL.

The chain is built from TRBV4-2 and TRBJ2-3; 10 bases agree with TRBD1. The CDR3 runs to 16 residues. Per germline, CDR1 LGHNA and CDR2 YNFKEQ. V shed 0 bases, J shed 4 bases, and the junction held 4 bases outside the gene matches. The CDR3 region has the DNA TGTGCCAGCAGCCAAGATGGGACAGGGGATGCAGATACGCAGTATTTT. Translated: CASSQDGTGDADTQYF.

This rearrangement joins TRBV7-6 to TRBJ1-5; the D is unclear. V lost 5 bases and J lost 1, with 12 bases in between. Germline V gene data show CDR1 as SGHVS and CDR2 as FNYEAQ. There are 15 residues in the CDR3. The CDR3 DNA is TGTGCCAGCAGCGATCGACCCTTGAGCAATCAGCCCCAGCATTTT. Its protein product is CASSDRPLSNQPQHF.

The gene calls are TRBV5-4 and TRBJ1-2, with D perhaps matching TRBD1 (6 bases). The germline V and J ends were trimmed by 4 bases and 9 bases, with 22 bases remaining between them. Germline V gene sequence: CDR1 SGHNT, CDR2 YYREEE (reference sequence). There are 15 residues in the CDR3. As DNA, the CDR3 is TGTGCCAGCAGCCCTCGACAGGTCCCGGCTATCAGCTACACCTTC. Protein: CASSPRQVPAISYTF.

The chain combines TRBV10-3 with TRBJ1-3; 8 nucleotides agree with TRBD1. Losses at the gene ends were 6 bases for V and 4 bases for J; bases not matched to a gene: 8. The CDR3 loop spans 15 amino acids. Germline CDR1 is ENHRY and CDR2 is SYGVKD. The CDR3 spells CAIRQQGDKGNTIYF. In nucleotides, the CDR3 is TGTGCCATCAGACAACAGGGGGATAAGGGAAACACCATATATTTT.

This clone has just one count. The chain carries TRBV5-1 and TRBJ2-7; D might be TRBD1 (5 bases). CDR1 SGHRS and CDR2 YFSETQ come from the germline V gene. V lost 0 bases and J 4 bases, leaving 5 bases between the germline ends. The CDR3 length is 12 residues. The CDR3 region has the DNA TGCGCCAGCAGCTTGGAGGGGTACGAGCAGTACTTC. Its protein is CASSLEGYEQYF.

The chain joins TRBV5-1 to TRBJ2-2, with 8 positions matching TRBD1. This CDR3 is built from 16 residues. Germline-derived CDR1 and CDR2 are SGHRS and YFSETQ. After removal of 4 bases from V and 6 bases from J, the junction contained 11 bases not matched to a gene. The chain's CDR3 is CASSLGQGGSAGELFF. The CDR3 DNA is TGCGCCAGCAGCCTAGGACAGGGTGGCAGCGCCGGGGAGCTGTTTTTT.

This clone was detected only a few times. The chain employs TRBV2 and TRBJ2-7, with 8 bases aligning to TRBD2. After removal of 8 bases from V and 7 bases from J, the junction contained 10 bases not matched to a gene. The germline V gene encodes CDR1 SNHLY and CDR2 FYNNEI. The CDR3 has 13 amino acids. The CDR3 DNA reads as TGTGCCAGCCGCCCTAGCGGGCCCCTAGAGCAGTACTTC. Translated: CASRPSGPLEQYF. Full variable domain (outside the CDR3, taken from reference TRBV2 and TRBJ2-7): EPEVTQTPSHQVTQMGQEVILRCVPISNHLYFYWYRQILGQKVEFLVSFYNNEISEKSEIFDDQFSVERPDGSNFTLKIRSTKLEDSAMYFCASRPSGPLEQYFGPGTRLTVT.

V is TRBV7-6 and J is TRBJ2-7; D not resolved. Looked up from germline, CDR1 is SGHVS and CDR2 is FNYEAQ. This CDR3 region has 14 residues. V gave up 2 bases and J gave up 7 bases, with 15 bases separating them. This CDR3 reads CASSLTGAPGEQYF. CDR3 coding DNA: TGTGCCAGCAGCTTAACCGGTGCCCCTGGGGAGCAGTACTTC.

V and J are TRBV5-1 and TRBJ1-4; D possibly corresponds to TRBD1 (6 bases). Trimming shortened V by 4 bases and J by 0 bases, and 13 bases separated the two germline ends. CDR1 SGHRS and CDR2 YFSETQ come from the germline V gene. This CDR3 is 16 amino acids long. CDR3 in amino acids: CASSRGGPATNEKLFF. Written as DNA, the CDR3 is TGCGCCAGCAGCAGGGGGGGACCCGCAACTAATGAAAAACTGTTTTTT. Complete variable domain (other parts from reference TRBV5-1 and TRBJ1-4): KAGVTQTPRYLIKTRGQQVTLSCSPISGHRSVSWYQQTPGQGLQFLFEYFSETQRNKGNFPGRFSGRQFSNSRSEMNVSTLELGDSALYLCASSRGGPATNEKLFFGSGTQLSVL.